This T cell receptor (beta chain) derives from a study of early T cells in non-severe SARS-CoV-2 infection. About the study: Bulk RNA isolated from unsorted whole blood underwent sequencing; chains were not paired. Points from the study as a whole: Lookups in VDJdb leaned toward anti-spike CD8 responses and missed private and CD4 specificities.

This clonotype has a handful of counts. Antigen: not known. Looked up from germline, CDR1 is SGHRS and CDR2 is YFSETQ. The CDR3 length is 14 residues. V was shortened by 4 bases and J by 0 bases, with 11 bases between the two germline ends. Researchers attached unique molecular identifiers to individual cDNA molecules. TCRdb recomputed calls from the 5' RACE reads with MiXCR, one row per CDR3 protein. The repertoire has roughly 41,000 distinct CDR3 sequences, roughly 5% of them found once; the top ten carry more than 25%. The sample consisted of whole blood. This TCR derives from an adult who was a healthcare worker with PCR-confirmed SARS-CoV-2 infection or an uninfected control (not recorded which). The V call is TRBV5-1, the J call TRBJ2-7, with D maybe TRBD2 (5 bases). CDR3 amino acids: CASSPLGVSYEQYF. As DNA, the CDR3 is TGCGCCAGCAGCCCACTCGGGGTCTCCTACGAGCAGTACTTC.